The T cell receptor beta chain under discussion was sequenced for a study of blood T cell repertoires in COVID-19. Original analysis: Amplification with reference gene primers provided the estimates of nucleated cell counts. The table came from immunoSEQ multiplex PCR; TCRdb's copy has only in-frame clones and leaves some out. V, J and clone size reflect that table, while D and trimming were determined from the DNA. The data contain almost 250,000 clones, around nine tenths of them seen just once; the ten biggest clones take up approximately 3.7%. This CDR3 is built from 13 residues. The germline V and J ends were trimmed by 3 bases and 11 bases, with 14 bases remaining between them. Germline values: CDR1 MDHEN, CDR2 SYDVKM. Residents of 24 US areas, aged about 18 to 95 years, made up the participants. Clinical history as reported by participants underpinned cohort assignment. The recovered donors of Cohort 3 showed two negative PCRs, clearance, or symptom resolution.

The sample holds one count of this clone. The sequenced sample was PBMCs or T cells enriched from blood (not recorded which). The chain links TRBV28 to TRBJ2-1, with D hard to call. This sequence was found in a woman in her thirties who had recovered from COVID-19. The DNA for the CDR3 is TGTGCCAGCAGTTTGGCGGTCCTTATGAAGCAGTTCTTC. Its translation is CASSLAVLMKQFF.